One and the same sample provided the 25 T cell receptor beta chains below, sequenced in a study of T-cell memory formation after mild COVID-19. TCRdb processed the 5' RACE reads anew with MiXCR; each CDR3 protein has one entry. The sample has around 340,000 distinct CDR3 sequences, 10% to 15% seen once. Sequenced material: PBMCs or a T cell subset sorted from them (not recorded which). All receptors derive from a young man who had mild COVID-19 (a few samples of this study predate the infection). Cell type and time point are not known.

The chain is built from TRBV9 and TRBJ2-1; 9 bases match TRBD1. Trimming took 2 bases from V and 5 from J; bases not matched to a gene: 5. The CDR3 sequence is 15 residues long. From germline, CDR1 is SGDLS and CDR2 YYNGEE. CDR3 nucleotide sequence: TGTGCCAGCAGCGTGGGGACAGGGTTCCACAATGAGCAGTTCTTC. Protein: CASSVGTGFHNEQFF.

There are a few counts of this clonotype. V gene TRBV6-2 or TRBV6-3 combines with J gene TRBJ2-3, with no clear D. V gave up 0 bases and J gave up 4 bases, with 2 bases separating them. The CDR3 contains 12 residues. CDR1 MNHEY and CDR2 SVGEGT come from the germline V gene. Here the CDR3 DNA reads TGTGCCAGCAGTTACTCCCCAGATACGCAGTATTTT. Protein sequence: CASSYSPDTQYF.

This clonotype was detected only a few times. V is TRBV3-1 and J is TRBJ2-7; 8 bases are a match to TRBD1. Trimming took 2 bases from V and 6 from J; bases not matched to a gene: 3. CDR1 LGHDT and CDR2 YNNKEL come from the germline V gene (reference sequence). The CDR3 is 13 amino acids. CDR3 nucleotide sequence: TGTGCCAGCAGCCAACAGGGGGCGTTCGAGCAGTACTTC. Amino acids: CASSQQGAFEQYF.

This clonotype was seen only a few times. The rearrangement links TRBV2 to TRBJ2-5, with a weak D call TRBD2 (5 bases). Per the germline V gene, CDR1 is SNHLY and CDR2 is FYNNEI. V shed 8 bases and J shed 7 bases, with 11 bases lying between them. The CDR3 consists of 11 residues. The CDR3 sequence is CASRVEGTQYF. Here the CDR3 DNA reads TGTGCCAGCCGAGTAGAGGGGACCCAGTACTTC.

This clonotype was seen many times. This sequence joins TRBV6-5 and TRBJ2-2; D remains unclear. CDR1 is MNHEY, CDR2 SVGAGI, per germline. V lost 0 bases, J lost 0 bases, and 14 bases lay in between. CDR3 length equals 18 residues. The CDR3: CASSYSPRRVTNTGELFF. The DNA of the CDR3 is TGTGCCAGCAGTTACTCCCCGAGGAGAGTAACGAACACCGGGGAGCTGTTTTTT.

This clonotype was recorded a few times. The V and J genes are TRBV20-1 and TRBJ2-3; D is uncertain. Per germline, CDR1 DFQATT and CDR2 SNEGSKA (reference sequence). Trimming pared 3 bases from V and 1 base from J, leaving 8 bases between. The CDR3 sequence is 13 residues long. Here the CDR3 DNA reads TGCAGTGCTAGGGTAGCCGGCACAGATACGCAGTATTTT. Its protein is CSARVAGTDTQYF.

This clonotype was found a few times. J is TRBJ2-1 and V is TRBV19; D remains unclear. This CDR3 is 16 amino acids long. Trimming took 4 bases from V and 2 from J, leaving 15 bases between them. From germline, CDR1 is LNHDA and CDR2 SQIVND (reference sequence). The CDR3 region is CASSRLGASPYNEQFF. CDR3 bases: TGTGCCAGTAGTAGGCTCGGAGCGAGCCCCTACAATGAGCAGTTCTTC.

In its sample, this clonotype was seen a few times. The rearrangement joins TRBV7-2 to TRBJ2-1; 9 bases agree with TRBD2. Germline CDR1 and CDR2: SGHTA and FQGNSA. With 4 bases clipped from V and 10 bases from J, the junction kept 8 bases outside the gene matches. This CDR3 has 14 amino acids. The CDR3 loop is CASSYRRGGGEQFF. In DNA, the CDR3 is TGTGCCAGCAGCTATAGGCGGGGGGGCGGGGAGCAGTTCTTC.

This chain uses TRBV18 with TRBJ1-1, with no clear D. V was clipped by 3 bases and J by 1 base, with 6 bases between them. Looked up from germline, CDR1 is KGHSH and CDR2 is LQKENI. This CDR3 comprises 13 residues. The CDR3 region is CASSPHQNTEAFF. The DNA of the CDR3 is TGTGCCAGCTCACCCCATCAGAACACTGAAGCTTTCTTT. Full variable domain (rest looked up from reference TRBV18 and TRBJ1-1): NAGVMQNPRHLVRRRGQEARLRCSPMKGHSHVYWYRQLPEEGLKFMVYLQKENIIDESGMPKERFSAEFPKEGPSILRIQQVVRGDSAAYFCASSPHQNTEAFFGQGTRLTVV.

This clonotype was recorded a few times. The J gene is TRBJ1-5, the V gene TRBV6-5; D is ambiguous. V lost 2 bases and J lost 4, with 6 bases in between. CDR1 is MNHEY and CDR2 is SVGAGI in the germline V gene. CDR3 length: 13 residues. The CDR3 nucleotides are TGTGCCAGCAGTTACGGCCCGAATCAGCCCCAGCATTTT. Its protein product is CASSYGPNQPQHF.

This clonotype was seen a few times. This chain joins TRBV28 and TRBJ1-1; D is possibly TRBD1 (5 bases). The germline V gene encodes CDR1 MDHEN and CDR2 SYDVKM. V was clipped by 8 bases and J by 4 bases, with 20 bases between them. This CDR3 comprises 15 residues. The CDR3 DNA follows: TGTGCCAGCGACCCCTCGGTGGGTAGGGGCACTGAAGCTTTCTTT. Protein: CASDPSVGRGTEAFF.

The chain has TRBV5-1 and TRBJ2-2; tentative D call: TRBD1 (6 bases). The germline V gene encodes CDR1 SGHRS and CDR2 YFSETQ. The CDR3 has 14 residues. V shed 5 bases and J shed 6 bases, with 14 bases lying between them. The CDR3 DNA sequence: TGCGCCAGCAGGAGGGCAGGGGAAGCCGGGGAGCTGTTTTTT. Its translation is CASRRAGEAGELFF.

V usage is TRBV20-1 and J usage is TRBJ1-1; D ambiguous. The CDR3 extends over 14 amino acids. The germline gives CDR1 DFQATT, CDR2 SNEGSKA (reference sequence). The V and J ends lost 0 bases and 11 bases respectively, with 19 bases between them. Here the CDR3 DNA reads TGCAGTGCTAGAGATTACCGCCAGCCCGACGGGGCTTTCTTT. This gives the protein CSARDYRQPDGAFF.

There are a few counts of this clonotype. This chain links TRBV20-1 with TRBJ2-5; 9 bases match TRBD2. Per germline, CDR1 DFQATT and CDR2 SNEGSKA (reference sequence). Germline trimming cut 4 bases from V and 1 base from J; bases unmatched to any gene: 10. The CDR3 is 16 residues long. The CDR3 sequence is CSATGGLAGLQETQYF. The CDR3 bases are TGCAGTGCTACCGGGGGGCTAGCGGGGCTCCAAGAGACCCAGTACTTC.

This clonotype occurred a few times. The rearrangement joins TRBV20-1 to TRBJ1-6; D ambiguous. Germline-derived CDR1 and CDR2 are DFQATT and SNEGSKA (reference sequence). V lost 0 bases and J 4 bases, leaving 10 bases between the germline ends. CDR3 length: 15 amino acids. CDR3 amino acids: CSAREPTPYNSPLHF. The DNA of the CDR3 is TGCAGTGCTAGAGAGCCAACCCCGTATAATTCACCCCTCCACTTT.

This chain links TRBV5-1 with TRBJ1-2, with D unresolved. V was cut by 4 bases and J by 2 bases, with 9 bases left in between. The CDR3 is made up of 13 amino acids. Germline V CDR1 and CDR2: SGHRS, YFSETQ. DNA for the CDR3: TGCGCCAGCAGCGGGCAGCCCAACTATGGCTACACCTTC. This gives the protein CASSGQPNYGYTF.

This clonotype has just a few counts. The V and J genes are TRBV4-3 and TRBJ2-5; tentative D call: TRBD2 (5 bases). The V and J ends lost 1 base and 5 bases respectively, with 8 bases between them. Germline loops: CDR1 LGHNA, CDR2 YSLEER. CDR3 size: 13 residues. CDR3 nucleotide sequence: TGCGCCAGCAGCCAAGCGAGGGCTGAGACCCAGTACTTC. Its translation is CASSQARAETQYF.

The chain is built from TRBV3-1 and TRBJ2-3; either TRBD1 or TRBD2 may fit D (5 bases each). The V end was cut by 2 bases, the J end by 1 base, with 13 bases between. Per germline, CDR1 LGHDT and CDR2 YNNKEL (reference sequence). The CDR3 sequence is 16 residues long. CDR3 residues: CASSQSPGRGTDTQYF. In DNA, the CDR3 is TGTGCCAGCAGCCAATCCCCGGGACGGGGCACAGATACGCAGTATTTT.

This clonotype was found a few times. The chain employs TRBV15 and TRBJ2-1, with D possibly matching TRBD1 (5 bases). The germline V and J ends were trimmed by 4 bases and 8 bases, with 15 bases remaining between them. Germline V gene data show CDR1 as LNHNV and CDR2 as YYDKDF (reference sequence). CDR3 length equals 14 residues. The CDR3, as DNA: TGTGCCACCAGCACCCAGACAGACGTAGATGAGCAGTTCTTC. Encoded protein: CATSTQTDVDEQFF. Using reference TRBV15 and TRBJ2-1 for the parts outside the CDR3, the full variable domain is DAMVIQNPRYQVTQFGKPVTLSCSQTLNHNVMYWYQQKSSQAPKLLFHYYDKDFNNEADTPDNFQSRRPNTSFCFLDIRSPGLGDTAMYLCATSTQTDVDEQFFGPGTRLTVL.

This clonotype came up a few times. J is TRBJ2-5 and V is TRBV7-8, with a possible D match to TRBD1 (5 bases). V was trimmed by 2 bases and J by 4 bases, leaving 14 bases between them. The CDR3 has 15 amino acids. Per germline, CDR1 SGHVS and CDR2 FQNEAQ. The CDR3 loop is CASSLWGSTGETQYF. The CDR3 region has the DNA TGTGCCAGCAGCTTATGGGGCAGTACCGGAGAGACCCAGTACTTC.

The chain is built from TRBV20-1 and TRBJ1-3; 7 nucleotides line up with TRBD1. The V gene's germline CDR1 is DFQATT and CDR2 SNEGSKA (reference sequence). The CDR3 loop spans 15 amino acids. The ends lost 2 bases at V and 5 bases at J; junction bases unmatched: 9. The CDR3 protein is CSARRRGRERNTIYF. For the CDR3, the DNA is TGCAGTGCTAGAAGAAGGGGGCGCGAGAGAAACACCATATATTTT.

Concerning this clonotype itself: One junction end disagrees with the germline gene, perhaps due to a read error. The chain employs TRBV20-1 and TRBJ2-1; D uncertain. CDR1 DFQATT and CDR2 SNEGSKA come from the germline V gene (reference sequence). This CDR3 is built from 13 residues. The CDR3 here is CSARDLRTHPAGF. CDR3 sequence (DNA): TGCAGTGCTAGAGATCTAAGGACGCACCCGGCTGGCTTC.

This clonotype was found many times. The chain has TRBV9 and TRBJ1-1; D gene uncertain. Per germline, CDR1 SGDLS and CDR2 YYNGEE. Trimming shortened V by 0 bases and J by 1 base, and 7 bases separated the two germline ends. CDR3 length: 14 amino acids. Here the CDR3 reads CASSVVPGNTEAFF. CDR3 DNA sequence: TGTGCCAGCAGCGTAGTCCCGGGGAACACTGAAGCTTTCTTT.

The chain is built from TRBV5-1 and TRBJ2-3, with 7 bases lining up with TRBD2. Germline CDR1 is SGHRS and CDR2 is YFSETQ. Unmatched junction bases numbered 9, after V lost 1 base and J lost 4 bases. CDR3 size: 16 residues. For the CDR3, the DNA is TGCGCCAGCAGCTTGAGCAGCGGGGAGGTCGCAGATACGCAGTATTTT. Residues: CASSLSSGEVADTQYF. Complete variable domain (other parts from reference TRBV5-1 and TRBJ2-3): KAGVTQTPRYLIKTRGQQVTLSCSPISGHRSVSWYQQTPGQGLQFLFEYFSETQRNKGNFPGRFSGRQFSNSRSEMNVSTLELGDSALYLCASSLSSGEVADTQYFGPGTRLTVL.

The J gene is TRBJ2-1, the V gene TRBV7-9, with D tentatively TRBD1 (8 bases). There are 15 residues in the CDR3. Germline CDR1 is SEHNR and CDR2 is FQNEAQ (reference sequence). The V end lost 8 bases, the J end lost 7 bases, and 21 bases lay between the germline ends. The CDR3, as DNA: TGTGCCAGCCAGCACGGACAGGGAGGGCTTAATGAGCAGTTCTTC. Protein: CASQHGQGGLNEQFF.